A selection of T cell receptor beta chains follows, all from one sample in a study of read filtering for tumor transcriptome and immune sequencing. TCRdb re-analysed the reads in MiXCR, keeping a single row per CDR3 protein. The top ten clones hold about 17% of a sample with 20,000 to 25,000 distinct CDR3 sequences, roughly 20% of them seen once. The sample comprised a population of CD138-negative cells sorted from bone marrow. Source of these receptors: a donor at least 40 years old with multiple myeloma. Both conserved end residues are part of each CDR3. D genes are given only for firm matches. Size values are once, few and many counts, or a class for expanded clones, and some rows have none.

clone size	D gene	V gene	J gene	CDR3 protein	CDR3 DNA
few	-	TRBV5-1	TRBJ2-1	CASSFSSNGGEQFF	TGCGCCAGCAGCTTTTCCTCTAACGGCGGTGAGCAGTTCTTC
many	TRBD2	TRBV25-1	TRBJ2-1	CASRQAGVLSEQFF	TGTGCCAGCAGACAAGCGGGAGTCCTTAGTGAGCAGTTCTTC
medium-sized	TRBD2	TRBV19	TRBJ2-1	CASSIDSGRSNEQFF	TGTGCCAGTAGTATAGATAGCGGGAGGTCGAATGAGCAGTTCTTC
-	-	TRBV29-1	TRBJ2-1	CSVQDIGYYSEQFF	TGCAGCGTCCAGGACATCGGATACTACAGTGAGCAGTTCTTC
medium-sized	-	TRBV5-1	TRBJ2-3	CASSLDRYREVTDTQYF	TGCGCCAGCAGCTTGGATCGTTACAGGGAAGTCACAGATACGCAGTATTTT
many	-	TRBV24-1	TRBJ2-4	CATSDTGPSKNIQYF	TGTGCCACCAGTGATACCGGGCCCTCCAAAAACATTCAGTACTTC
many	-	TRBV6-5	TRBJ2-7	CASTMTESSYEQYF	TGTGCCAGCACTATGACAGAGAGCTCCTACGAGCAGTACTTC
many	TRBD1	TRBV2	TRBJ1-2	CASSGKTGDGGANYGYTF	TGTGCCAGCAGTGGGAAAACAGGGGATGGGGGAGCTAACTATGGCTACACCTTC
many	-	TRBV7-8	TRBJ2-5	CASSLRAQETQYF	TGTGCCAGCAGCCTCAGGGCCCAAGAGACCCAGTACTTC
-	-	TRBV5-1	TRBJ2-7	CASSLVLGLGYEQYF	TGCGCCAGCAGCTTGGTTTTGGGACTGGGGTACGAGCAGTACTTC
many	TRBD2	TRBV7-9	TRBJ2-5	CASSLRLAGEGQETQYF	TGTGCCAGCAGCTTAAGACTAGCGGGAGAAGGACAAGAGACCCAGTACTTC